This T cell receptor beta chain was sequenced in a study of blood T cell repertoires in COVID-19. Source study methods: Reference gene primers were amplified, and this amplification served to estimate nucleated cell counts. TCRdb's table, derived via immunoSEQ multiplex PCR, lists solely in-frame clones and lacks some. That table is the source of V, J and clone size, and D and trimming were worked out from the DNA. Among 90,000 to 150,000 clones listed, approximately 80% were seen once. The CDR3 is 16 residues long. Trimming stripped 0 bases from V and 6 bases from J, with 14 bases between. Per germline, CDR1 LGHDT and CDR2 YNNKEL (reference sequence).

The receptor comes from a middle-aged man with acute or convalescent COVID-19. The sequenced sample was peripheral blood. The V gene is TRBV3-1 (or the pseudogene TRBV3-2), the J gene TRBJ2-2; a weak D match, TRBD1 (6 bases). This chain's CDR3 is CASSQDRFRGPGELFF. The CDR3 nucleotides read TGTGCCAGCAGCCAAGATCGCTTCAGGGGACCCGGGGAGCTGTTTTTT.